This T cell receptor (beta chain) was retrieved from a study of T cells in Graves' hyperthyroidism and ophthalmopathy. V shed 5 bases and J shed 1 base, with 11 bases lying between them. In germline, CDR1 is DFQATT, CDR2 SNEGSKA (reference sequence). CDR3 length: 14 residues. Uncontrolled infection, other autoimmune disease, pregnancy or lactation excluded patients. TCR beta CDR3 regions were amplified from RNA. The primer set for the first-round RT-PCR of the TCR CDR3 was HTBI. TCRdb reanalysed the multiplex PCR reads using MiXCR and keeps one entry per CDR3 protein. This sample has a few hundred thousand distinct CDR3 sequences, with around 18% found just once.

The chain is built from TRBV20-1 and TRBJ2-2, with a possible D match to TRBD1 (6 bases). Material: blood. The clonotype originates from a man aged 18 to 30 with Graves' ophthalmopathy. Written as DNA, the CDR3 is TGCAGTGCTGCCAGGACAGTGAACACCGGGGAGCTGTTTTTT. It is translated as CSAARTVNTGELFF.